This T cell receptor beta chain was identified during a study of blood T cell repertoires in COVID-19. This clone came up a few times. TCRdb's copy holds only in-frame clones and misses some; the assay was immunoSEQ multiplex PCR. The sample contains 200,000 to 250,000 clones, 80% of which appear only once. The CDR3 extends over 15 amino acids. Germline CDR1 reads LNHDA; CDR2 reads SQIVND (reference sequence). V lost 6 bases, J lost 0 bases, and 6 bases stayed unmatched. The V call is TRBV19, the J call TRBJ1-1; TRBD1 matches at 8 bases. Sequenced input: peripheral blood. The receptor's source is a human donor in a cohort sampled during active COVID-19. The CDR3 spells CASRRTGRMNTEAFF. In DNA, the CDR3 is TGTGCCAGTAGGCGGACAGGGAGAATGAACACTGAAGCTTTCTTT.